The rows below give T cell receptor beta chains drawn from one sample of a study of human T cells and chemical hapten exposure. TCRdb redid the calling of the RACE reads with MiXCR, one entry per CDR3 protein. The data hold 82,000 or so distinct CDR3 sequences, with over 10% observed a single time. This specimen was whole blood, taken in connection with sensitization to the hapten diphenylcyclopropenone (DPC). The receptors stem from a woman between 50 and 59 years old with alopecia areata. Some clones in this sample may be carry-over from other donors' samples. The CDR3 runs from the conserved cysteine through the conserved F or W. D genes are given only for firm matches. Expanded clones get a size class; other rows say once, few or many, or leave the size out.

V gene	clone size	J gene	D gene	CDR3 protein	CDR3 DNA
TRBV3-1	-	TRBJ2-6	TRBD1	CASSLQGAGANVLTF	TGTGCCAGCAGCCTTCAGGGGGCTGGGGCCAACGTCCTGACTTTC
TRBV18	few	TRBJ2-7	-	CASSPESGNYEQYF	TGTGCCAGCTCACCAGAATCAGGGAACTACGAGCAGTACTTC
TRBV5-1	few	TRBJ2-1	-	CASSPGPPLLWDEQFF	TGCGCCAGCAGCCCGGGACCGCCACTCCTGTGGGATGAGCAGTTCTTC
TRBV4-2	-	TRBJ2-5	TRBD2	CASSQASGETQYF	TGTGCCAGCAGCCAGGCTAGCGGGGAGACCCAGTACTTC
TRBV3-1	-	TRBJ1-3	-	CASSQGWGSGNTIYF	TGTGCCAGCAGCCAAGGCTGGGGCTCTGGAAACACCATATATTTT
TRBV11-2	-	TRBJ2-7	-	CASSSLRTAVRSYEQYF	TGTGCCAGCAGCTCGCTGAGGACGGCGGTGAGGTCCTACGAGCAGTACTTC
TRBV5-6	-	TRBJ2-3	-	CASSTYPPTSTDTQYF	TGTGCCAGCAGCACCTACCCACCTACTAGCACAGATACGCAGTATTTT
TRBV5-1	few	TRBJ2-1	-	CASSFIVTNEQFF	TGCGCCAGCAGCTTTATAGTAACTAATGAGCAGTTCTTC
TRBV6-1	few	TRBJ2-7	-	CASSTQRGNYEQYF	TGTGCCAGCAGTACACAGAGGGGTAACTACGAGCAGTACTTC
TRBV3-1	-	TRBJ1-3	-	CASSQDQYSGNTIYF	TGTGCCAGCAGCCAAGATCAATACTCTGGAAACACCATATATTTT
TRBV11-2	many	TRBJ2-3	-	CASSFELWGTQYF	TGTGCCAGCAGCTTCGAACTTTGGGGGACGCAGTATTTT
TRBV6-5	few	TRBJ1-1	-	CASSYSNQLEAFF	TGTGCCAGCAGTTACTCGAACCAGCTTGAAGCTTTCTTT
TRBV20-1	many	TRBJ1-5	-	CSASEGYSNQPQHF	TGCAGTGCTAGTGAAGGTTATAGCAATCAGCCCCAGCATTTT
TRBV10-3	few	TRBJ2-1	TRBD2	CAITASGRWNEQFF	TGTGCCATCACGGCTAGCGGGAGGTGGAATGAGCAGTTCTTC
TRBV12-3/TRBV12-4	many	TRBJ2-1	-	CASSFHSRESEQFF	TGTGCCAGCAGTTTCCATAGCAGGGAGAGTGAGCAGTTCTTC
TRBV2	few	TRBJ1-1	-	CASSESPNTEAFF	TGTGCCAGCAGTGAGTCGCCGAACACTGAAGCTTTCTTT